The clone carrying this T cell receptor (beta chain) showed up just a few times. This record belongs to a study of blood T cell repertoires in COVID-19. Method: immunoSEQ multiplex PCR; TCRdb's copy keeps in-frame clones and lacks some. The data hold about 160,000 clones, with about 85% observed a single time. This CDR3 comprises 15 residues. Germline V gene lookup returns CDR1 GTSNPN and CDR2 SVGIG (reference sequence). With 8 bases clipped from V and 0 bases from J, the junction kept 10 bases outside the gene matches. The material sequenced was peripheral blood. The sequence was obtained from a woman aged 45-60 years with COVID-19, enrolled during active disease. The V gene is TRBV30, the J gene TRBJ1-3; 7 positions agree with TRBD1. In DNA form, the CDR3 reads TGTGCCGAAACGGGACAGCCTAGCTCTGGAAACACCATATATTTT. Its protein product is CAETGQPSSGNTIYF.